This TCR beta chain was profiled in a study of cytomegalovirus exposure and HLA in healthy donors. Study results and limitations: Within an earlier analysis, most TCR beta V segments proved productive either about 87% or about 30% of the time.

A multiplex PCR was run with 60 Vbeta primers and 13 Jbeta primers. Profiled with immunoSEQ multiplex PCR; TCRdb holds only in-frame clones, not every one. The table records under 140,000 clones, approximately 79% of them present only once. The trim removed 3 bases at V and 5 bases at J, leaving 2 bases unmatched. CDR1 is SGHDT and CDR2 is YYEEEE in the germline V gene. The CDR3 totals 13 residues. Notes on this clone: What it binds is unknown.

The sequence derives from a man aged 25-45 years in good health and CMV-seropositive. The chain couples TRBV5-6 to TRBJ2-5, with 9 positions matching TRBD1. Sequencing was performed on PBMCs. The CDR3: CASSWTGVETQYF. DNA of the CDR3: TGTGCCAGCAGCTGGACAGGGGTCGAGACCCAGTACTTC.